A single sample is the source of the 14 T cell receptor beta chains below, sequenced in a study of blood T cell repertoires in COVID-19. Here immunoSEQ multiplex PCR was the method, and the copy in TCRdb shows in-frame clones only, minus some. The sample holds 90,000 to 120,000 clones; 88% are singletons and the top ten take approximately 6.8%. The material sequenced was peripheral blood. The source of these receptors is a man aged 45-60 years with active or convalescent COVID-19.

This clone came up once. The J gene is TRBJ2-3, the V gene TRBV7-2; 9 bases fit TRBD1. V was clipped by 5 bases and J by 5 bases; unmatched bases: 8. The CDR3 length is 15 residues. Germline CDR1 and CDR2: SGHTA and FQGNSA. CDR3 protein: CASSPRDRVGDTQYF. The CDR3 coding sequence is TGTGCCAGCAGCCCCCGGGACAGGGTAGGAGATACGCAGTATTTT.

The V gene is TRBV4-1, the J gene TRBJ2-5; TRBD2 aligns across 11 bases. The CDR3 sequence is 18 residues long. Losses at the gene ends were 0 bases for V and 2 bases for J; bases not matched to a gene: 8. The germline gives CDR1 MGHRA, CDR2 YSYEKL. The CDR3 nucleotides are TGCGCCAGCAGCCAAGAGCTCCGACTAGCGGGAAGACAAGAGACCCAGTACTTC. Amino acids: CASSQELRLAGRQETQYF.

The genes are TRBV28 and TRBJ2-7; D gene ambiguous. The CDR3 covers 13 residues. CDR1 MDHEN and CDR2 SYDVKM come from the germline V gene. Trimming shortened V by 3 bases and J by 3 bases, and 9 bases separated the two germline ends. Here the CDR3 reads CASSFGRIYEQYF. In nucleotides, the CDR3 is TGTGCCAGCAGTTTCGGCAGGATCTACGAGCAGTACTTC.

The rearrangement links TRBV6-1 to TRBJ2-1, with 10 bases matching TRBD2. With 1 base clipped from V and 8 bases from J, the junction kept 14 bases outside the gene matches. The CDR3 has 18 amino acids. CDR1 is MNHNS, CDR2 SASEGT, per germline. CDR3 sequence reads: CASSEGPRPSGSLDEQFF. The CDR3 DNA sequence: TGTGCCAGCAGTGAAGGGCCCCGGCCTAGCGGGAGTCTGGATGAGCAGTTCTTC.

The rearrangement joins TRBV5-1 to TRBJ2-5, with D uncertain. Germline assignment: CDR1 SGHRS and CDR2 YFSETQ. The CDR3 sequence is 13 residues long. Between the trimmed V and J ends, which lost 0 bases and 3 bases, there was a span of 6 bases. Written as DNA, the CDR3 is TGCGCCAGCAGCTTGGGCGGAGAAGAGACCCAGTACTTC. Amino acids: CASSLGGEETQYF.

The CDR3 sequence is CASCDRDSNQPQHF. Here the CDR3 DNA reads TGTGCCAGTTGTGATCGGGATAGCAATCAGCCCCAGCATTTT. The chain uses TRBV19 and TRBJ1-5, with no clear D. The V end was cut by 8 bases, the J end by 0 bases, with 11 bases between. Germline CDR1 LNHDA, CDR2 SQIVND (reference sequence). The CDR3 has 14 amino acids.

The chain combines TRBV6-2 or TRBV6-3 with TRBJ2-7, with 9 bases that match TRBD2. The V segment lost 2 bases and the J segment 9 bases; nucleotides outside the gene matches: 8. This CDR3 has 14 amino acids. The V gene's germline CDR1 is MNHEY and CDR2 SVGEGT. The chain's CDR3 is CASSYTREGRLQYF. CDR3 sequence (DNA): TGTGCCAGCAGTTACACGCGGGAGGGCCGTTTGCAGTACTTC.

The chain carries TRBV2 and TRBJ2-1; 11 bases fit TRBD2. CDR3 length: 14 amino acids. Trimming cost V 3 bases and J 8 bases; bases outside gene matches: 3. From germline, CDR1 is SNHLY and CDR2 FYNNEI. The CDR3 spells CASSEGLAVYEQFF. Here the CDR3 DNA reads TGTGCCAGCAGTGAGGGACTAGCGGTGTATGAGCAGTTCTTC.

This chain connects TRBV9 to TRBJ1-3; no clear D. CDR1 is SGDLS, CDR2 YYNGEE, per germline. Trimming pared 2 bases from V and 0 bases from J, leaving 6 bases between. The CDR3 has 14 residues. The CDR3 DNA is TGTGCCAGCAGCGTTCAGGACTCTGGAAACACCATATATTTT. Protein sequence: CASSVQDSGNTIYF.

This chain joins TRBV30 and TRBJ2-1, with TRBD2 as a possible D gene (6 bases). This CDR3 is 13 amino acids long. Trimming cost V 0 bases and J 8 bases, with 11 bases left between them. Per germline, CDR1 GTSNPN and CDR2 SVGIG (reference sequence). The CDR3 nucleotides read TGTGCCTGGAGTGTACCGGGGGTCGATGAGCAGTTCTTC. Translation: CAWSVPGVDEQFF.

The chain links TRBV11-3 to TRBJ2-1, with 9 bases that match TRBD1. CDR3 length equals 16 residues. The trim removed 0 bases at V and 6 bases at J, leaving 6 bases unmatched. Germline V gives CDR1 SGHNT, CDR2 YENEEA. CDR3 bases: TGTGCCAGCAGCTTAGATCCGACAGGGGGAATCAATGAGCAGTTCTTC. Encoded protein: CASSLDPTGGINEQFF.

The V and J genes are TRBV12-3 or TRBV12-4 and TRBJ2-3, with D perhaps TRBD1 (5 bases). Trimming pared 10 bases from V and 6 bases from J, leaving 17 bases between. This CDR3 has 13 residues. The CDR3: CATLTDKEDTQYF. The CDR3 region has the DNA TGTGCCACCCTGACAGATAAGGAGGATACGCAGTATTTT.

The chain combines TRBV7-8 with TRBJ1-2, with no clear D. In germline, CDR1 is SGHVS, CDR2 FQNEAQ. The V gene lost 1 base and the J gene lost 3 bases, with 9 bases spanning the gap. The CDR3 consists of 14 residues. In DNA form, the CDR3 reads TGTGCCAGCAGCTTAGTATACGAGGACTATGGCTACACCTTC. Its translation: CASSLVYEDYGYTF.

The CDR3 DNA reads as TGCGCCAGCAGCCATCTGGGACAGGGGGGCAGTAACGAGCAGTACTTC. This translates into CASSHLGQGGSNEQYF. The V gene is TRBV4-3, the J gene TRBJ2-7, with TRBD1 matching 11 bases. V gave up 3 bases and J gave up 5 bases; unmatched junction bases: 9. Germline CDR1 reads LGHNA; CDR2 reads YSLEER. The CDR3 has 16 residues.